This T cell receptor beta chain was captured by sequencing in a study of shared clonotypes between healthy human individuals. The V end was cut by 5 bases, the J end by 4 bases, with 12 bases between. The germline V gene encodes CDR1 SNHLY and CDR2 FYNNEI. This CDR3 has 15 residues. Clones were sequenced by immunoSEQ multiplex PCR, and TCRdb holds only the in-frame ones, with some missing. The repertoire holds about 710,000 clones, with over 55% as singletons. The chain is built from TRBV2 and TRBJ2-6; D could derive from TRBD1 or TRBD2 (5 bases each). Source material: memory CD4+ T cells sorted from blood. Stated subset: CD45RA-negative fraction. The sequence was collected from a woman under 40 in good health. CDR3 sequence (DNA): TGTGCCAGCAGTCGCAGGGAGTCAGGGGCCAACGTCCTGACTTTC. The encoded protein is CASSRRESGANVLTF.